This TCR beta chain was observed in a study of shared clonotypes between healthy human individuals. Germline V CDR1 and CDR2: SGHRS, YFSETQ. This CDR3 comprises 15 residues. Trimming took 2 bases from V and 5 from J; bases not matched to a gene: 5. The table came from immunoSEQ multiplex PCR; TCRdb's copy has only in-frame clones and leaves some out. The sample contains 2 million to 2.5 million clones, over 85% of which appear only once. Donation came from healthy HIV-negative adults that had no recent acute infections or vaccinations. This clonotype was obtained from a man between 18 and 35 years old in good health. Some clones in this sample may be carry-over from other donors' samples. This rearrangement joins TRBV5-1 to TRBJ2-2; TRBD1 matches at 8 bases. The material sequenced was naive CD4+ T cells from PBMCs. Subset meaning: CD45RA+ positively selected. In nucleotides, the CDR3 is TGCGCCAGCAGCTTCGGACAGGGTCGGACCGGGGAGCTGTTTTTT. Translating it yields CASSFGQGRTGELFF.